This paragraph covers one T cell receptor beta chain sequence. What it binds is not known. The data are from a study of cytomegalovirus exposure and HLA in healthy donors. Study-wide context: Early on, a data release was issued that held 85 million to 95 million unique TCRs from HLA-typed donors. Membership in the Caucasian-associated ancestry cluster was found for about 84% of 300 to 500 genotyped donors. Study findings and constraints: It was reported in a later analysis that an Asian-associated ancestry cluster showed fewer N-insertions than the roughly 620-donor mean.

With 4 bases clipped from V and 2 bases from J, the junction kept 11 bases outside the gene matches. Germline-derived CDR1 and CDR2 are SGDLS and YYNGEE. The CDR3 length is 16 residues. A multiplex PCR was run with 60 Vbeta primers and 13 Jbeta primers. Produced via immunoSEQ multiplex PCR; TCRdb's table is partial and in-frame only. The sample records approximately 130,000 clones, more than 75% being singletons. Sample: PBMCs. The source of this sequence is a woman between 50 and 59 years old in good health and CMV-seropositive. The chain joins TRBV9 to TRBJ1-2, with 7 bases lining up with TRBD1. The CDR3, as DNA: TGTGCCAGCAGCTCTCATAGGGGACAGTTGAACTATGGCTACACCTTC. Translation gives CASSSHRGQLNYGYTF.